The 30 T cell receptor beta chains in this list originate from one sample, sequenced in a study of blood T cell repertoires in COVID-19. TCRdb keeps only in-frame clones here, not all; method: immunoSEQ multiplex PCR. The sample yields about 330,000 clones, about nine tenths seen once. The specimen sequenced was peripheral blood. The origin of the receptors is a man aged 25 to 40 with COVID-19, enrolled during active disease.

The V call is TRBV3-1 (or the pseudogene TRBV3-2), the J call TRBJ1-6; D not resolved. The V gene lost 4 bases and the J gene lost 4 bases, with 8 bases spanning the gap. CDR1 is LGHDT, CDR2 YNNKEL, per germline (reference sequence). The CDR3 sequence is 14 residues long. The CDR3 DNA is TGTGCCAGCAGCCCTCGCGGATATAATTCACCCCTCCACTTT. Amino acid sequence: CASSPRGYNSPLHF.

Written as DNA, the CDR3 is TGTGCCTCCCGGACTAGCGGCACAGATACGCAGTATTTT. The encoded protein is CASRTSGTDTQYF. The chain links TRBV30 to TRBJ2-3; TRBD2 agrees at 9 bases. CDR3 length: 13 amino acids. Germline loops: CDR1 GTSNPN, CDR2 SVGIG (reference sequence). Trimming removed 7 bases from V and 1 base from J; junction bases left unmatched: 3.

The table lists this clone with a count of one. The chain is built from TRBV7-2 and TRBJ1-5; D not certain. CDR3 size: 13 residues. Per germline, CDR1 SGHTA and CDR2 FQGNSA. Deletions cut 2 bases from V and 1 base from J, with 3 bases between. The CDR3 bases are TGTGCCAGCAGCTTACAGAGCAATCAGCCCCAGCATTTT. It yields the protein CASSLQSNQPQHF.

The chain links TRBV7-9 to TRBJ2-1; 13 bases fit TRBD2. CDR1 and CDR2 (germline): SEHNR, FQNEAQ (reference sequence). With V trimmed by 4 bases and J by 7 bases, 7 bases remained unmatched. The CDR3 contains 16 residues. In nucleotides, the CDR3 is TGTGCCAGCAGCTCTAGGGGGGGACTAGCGGGAAATGAGCAGTTCTTC. This encodes CASSSRGGLAGNEQFF.

The chain joins TRBV19 to TRBJ2-5; 8 bases map to TRBD1. After removal of 5 bases from V and 5 bases from J, the junction contained 13 bases not matched to a gene. Germline V CDR1 and CDR2: LNHDA, SQIVND (reference sequence). This CDR3 is built from 16 residues. The CDR3: CASSPITGTGGETQYF. CDR3 DNA: TGTGCCAGTAGTCCGATCACCGGGACAGGAGGGGAGACCCAGTACTTC. Looking up the rest from reference TRBV19 and TRBJ2-5 gives the full variable domain: DGGITQSPKYLFRKEGQNVTLSCEQNLNHDAMYWYRQDPGQGLRLIYYSQIVNDFQKGDIAEGYSVSREKKESFPLTVTSAQKNPTAFYLCASSPITGTGGETQYFGPGTRLLVL.

V and J are TRBV10-3 and TRBJ1-2; D may be TRBD1 (6 bases). The CDR3 is 15 residues long. V was shortened by 5 bases and J by 2 bases, with 15 bases between the two germline ends. Germline values: CDR1 ENHRY, CDR2 SYGVKD. As DNA, the CDR3 is TGTGCCATCAGTTCCGGGACACTACCCAACTATGGCTACACCTTC. It encodes CAISSGTLPNYGYTF.

V is TRBV5-1 and J is TRBJ1-4; D perhaps matches TRBD1 (6 bases). Germline V lookup: CDR1 SGHRS, CDR2 YFSETQ. Trimming removed 1 base from V and 6 bases from J, with 13 bases in between. This CDR3 is built from 15 residues. The CDR3 DNA reads TGCGCCAGCAGCTTGTCGGGCAGGGGAGATGAAAAACTGTTTTTT. Residues: CASSLSGRGDEKLFF.

The gene calls are TRBV7-2 and TRBJ2-2; D remains ambiguous. The CDR3 runs to 15 residues. V was shortened by 1 base and J by 6 bases, with 12 bases between the two germline ends. CDR1 is SGHTA, CDR2 FQGNSA, per germline. CDR3 region: CASSLGLLAAGELFF. CDR3 DNA sequence: TGTGCCAGCAGCTTAGGGTTGTTGGCCGCCGGGGAGCTGTTTTTT.

The chain employs TRBV9 and TRBJ1-6; D remains unclear. The CDR3 has 17 amino acids. Trimming shortened V by 1 base and J by 2 bases, and 13 bases separated the two germline ends. Germline assignment: CDR1 SGDLS and CDR2 YYNGEE. CDR3 nucleotides: TGTGCCAGCAGCGTATTTGAAGGAGGGACCTATAATTCACCCCTCCACTTT. Translating gives CASSVFEGGTYNSPLHF. Full variable domain (outside the CDR3, taken from reference TRBV9 and TRBJ1-6): DSGVTQTPKHLITATGQRVTLRCSPRSGDLSVYWYQQSLDQGLQFLIQYYNGEERAKGNILERFSAQQFPDLHSELNLSSLELGDSALYFCASSVFEGGTYNSPLHFGNGTRLTVT.

This chain joins TRBV7-2 and TRBJ2-2, with D unresolved. The CDR3 spans 14 residues. V lost 7 bases to trimming and J lost 4 bases, with 13 bases between them. Germline V lookup: CDR1 SGHTA, CDR2 FQGNSA. DNA of the CDR3: TGTGCCAGCAACAACCTACAGAGCACCGGGGAGCTGTTTTTT. Translating gives CASNNLQSTGELFF.

This clone was counted a few times. V usage is TRBV9 and J usage is TRBJ1-3, with TRBD1 matching over 8 bases. The V segment lost 4 bases and the J segment 0 bases; nucleotides outside the gene matches: 6. Germline V CDR1 and CDR2: SGDLS, YYNGEE. The CDR3 sequence is 16 residues long. The CDR3 DNA sequence: TGTGCCAGCAGCAGGTGGACAGGGAGCTCTGGAAACACCATATATTTT. Translated: CASSRWTGSSGNTIYF. Together with reference TRBV9 and TRBJ1-3, the CDR3 gives the full variable domain: DSGVTQTPKHLITATGQRVTLRCSPRSGDLSVYWYQQSLDQGLQFLIQYYNGEERAKGNILERFSAQQFPDLHSELNLSSLELGDSALYFCASSRWTGSSGNTIYFGEGSWLTVV.

This chain connects TRBV24-1 to TRBJ2-1; no definite D call. CDR1 is KGHDR, CDR2 SFDVKD, per germline. The CDR3 is made up of 14 amino acids. Trimming removed 4 bases at V and 14 bases at J, with 20 bases between. The CDR3 DNA reads TGTGCCACCAGTGACCCGACCACACCTCTACGGGAGTTCTTC. Translation gives CATSDPTTPLREFF.

The V gene is TRBV7-9, the J gene TRBJ1-1, with a possible D match to TRBD1 (5 bases). This CDR3 comprises 13 residues. V dropped 0 bases and J dropped 5 bases, with 7 bases sitting between them. Germline lookup yields CDR1 SEHNR and CDR2 FQNEAQ (reference sequence). The CDR3 DNA follows: TGTGCCAGCAGCTTAGCAGGGGTAACTGAAGCTTTCTTT. It is translated as CASSLAGVTEAFF. Drawing the rest from reference TRBV7-9 and TRBJ1-1, the complete variable domain is DTGVSQNPRHKITKRGQNVTFRCDPISEHNRLYWYRQTLGQGPEFLTYFQNEAQLEKSRLLSDRFSAERPKGSFSTLEIQRTEQGDSAMYLCASSLAGVTEAFFGQGTRLTVV.

The genes are TRBV19 and TRBJ1-1, with TRBD1 matching 8 bases. Germline V CDR1 and CDR2: LNHDA, SQIVND (reference sequence). With V trimmed by 4 bases and J by 5 bases, 6 bases remained unmatched. The CDR3 consists of 14 residues. CDR3 loop: CASSTTGAGTEAFF. CDR3 DNA sequence: TGTGCCAGTAGTACGACAGGGGCGGGAACTGAAGCTTTCTTT.

The DNA of the CDR3 is TGTGCCAGCAGTGACTGGCGGGAGAGCGAGCAGTACTTC. Protein sequence: CASSDWRESEQYF. The rearrangement joins TRBV2 to TRBJ2-7; the match to TRBD2 covers 7 bases. In germline, CDR1 is SNHLY, CDR2 FYNNEI. V shed 3 bases and J 6 bases; nucleotides not matched to a gene: 5. The CDR3 sequence is 13 residues long.

V gene TRBV30 combines with J gene TRBJ2-2; D uncertain. Germline CDR1 GTSNPN, CDR2 SVGIG (reference sequence). The CDR3 is made up of 13 amino acids. The V gene lost 2 bases and the J gene lost 7 bases, with 11 bases spanning the gap. The CDR3 DNA is TGTGCCTGGAGTCCGCAACTTATCGGGGAGCTGTTTTTT. Amino acid sequence: CAWSPQLIGELFF.

V gene TRBV6-5 combines with J gene TRBJ2-7; D might be TRBD1 (6 bases). The CDR3 contains 15 residues. From germline, CDR1 is MNHEY and CDR2 SVGAGI. Between the trimmed V and J ends, which lost 6 bases and 4 bases, there was a span of 19 bases. The CDR3 region has the DNA TGTGCCAGCAGCTACACCATAACCCAGGGGTACGAGCAGTACTTC. Translated, it gives CASSYTITQGYEQYF.

The chain joins TRBV19 to TRBJ1-1; maybe TRBD1 (6 bases). V lost 5 bases to trimming and J lost 1 base, with 11 bases between them. From germline, CDR1 is LNHDA and CDR2 SQIVND (reference sequence). The CDR3 runs 14 residues. The CDR3 sequence is CASSPSTGNTEAFF. CDR3 bases: TGTGCCAGTAGTCCTTCGACAGGGAACACTGAAGCTTTCTTT.

The rearrangement uses TRBV4-1 and TRBJ2-7; 9 positions agree with TRBD2. Germline V CDR1 and CDR2: MGHRA, YSYEKL. The trim removed 0 bases at V and 1 base at J, leaving 4 bases unmatched. The CDR3 runs to 16 residues. The CDR3 sequence is CASSQDPAGGSYEQYF. For the CDR3, the DNA is TGCGCCAGCAGCCAAGACCCCGCGGGGGGGTCCTACGAGCAGTACTTC.

This rearrangement joins TRBV4-1 to TRBJ2-7; 11 nucleotides align to TRBD2. CDR3 length equals 17 residues. The V segment lost 4 bases and the J segment 4 bases; nucleotides outside the gene matches: 12. Germline CDR1 MGHRA, CDR2 YSYEKL. CDR3: CASSPPTSSGRDYEQYF. Written as DNA, the CDR3 is TGCGCCAGCAGCCCACCTACAAGTAGCGGGAGGGATTACGAGCAGTACTTC.

The chain combines TRBV12-5 with TRBJ1-3; TRBD1 agrees at 8 bases. This CDR3 has 16 amino acids. Germline V gene data show CDR1 as LGHNT and CDR2 as FRNRAP. V lost 6 bases and J lost 0; bases outside the gene matches: 7. Here the CDR3 reads CASGPTGASSGNTIYF. The CDR3 bases are TGTGCTAGTGGCCCGACAGGGGCCAGCTCTGGAAACACCATATATTTT.

The chain couples TRBV25-1 to TRBJ1-2, with D possibly matching TRBD1 (6 bases). From germline, CDR1 is MGHDK and CDR2 SYGVNS. The CDR3 loop spans 14 amino acids. V dropped 3 bases and J dropped 3 bases, with 11 bases sitting between them. The CDR3 region is CASSDPGQHYGYTF. In DNA form, the CDR3 reads TGTGCCAGCAGTGACCCCGGACAGCACTATGGCTACACCTTC.

The chain is built from TRBV7-9 and TRBJ1-5; D gene uncertain. The CDR3 is 14 amino acids. Deletions cut 5 bases from V and 1 base from J, with 9 bases between. Germline V CDR1 and CDR2: SEHNR, FQNEAQ (reference sequence). The CDR3 loop reads CASSPGGSNQPQHF. CDR3 in DNA: TGTGCCAGCAGCCCGGGTGGGAGCAATCAGCCCCAGCATTTT. The full variable domain, its missing parts supplied by reference TRBV7-9 and TRBJ1-5, is DTGVSQNPRHKITKRGQNVTFRCDPISEHNRLYWYRQTLGQGPEFLTYFQNEAQLEKSRLLSDRFSAERPKGSFSTLEIQRTEQGDSAMYLCASSPGGSNQPQHFGDGTRLSIL.

The chain links TRBV19 to TRBJ2-7; 15 positions agree with TRBD2. The CDR3 has 17 amino acids. Germline V gene lookup returns CDR1 LNHDA and CDR2 SQIVND (reference sequence). The junction had 3 bases not matched to a gene; V was cut back by 3 bases and J by 0 bases. CDR3 coding DNA: TGTGCCAGTAGTATGGGACTAGCGGGAGGCAGCTCCTACGAGCAGTACTTC. This codes for CASSMGLAGGSSYEQYF.

V usage is TRBV3-1 (or the pseudogene TRBV3-2) and J usage is TRBJ1-1; D is unresolved. CDR3 size: 13 residues. The ends were cut back, 4 bases at V and 7 bases at J, with 13 bases in the middle. In germline, CDR1 is LGHDT, CDR2 YNNKEL (reference sequence). CDR3 DNA sequence: TGTGCCAGCAGCCGCTACGGGGAAGATGAAGCTTTCTTT. Its protein product is CASSRYGEDEAFF.

The V and J genes are TRBV18 and TRBJ1-1; 9 nucleotides match TRBD1. This CDR3 contains 18 residues. Germline values: CDR1 KGHSH, CDR2 LQKENI. V was clipped by 3 bases and J by 4 bases; unmatched bases: 15. The CDR3 DNA follows: TGTGCCAGCTCACCGCAAATACAGGGGGCAGTCAGGGGCACTGAAGCTTTCTTT. As protein: CASSPQIQGAVRGTEAFF.

The chain combines TRBV19 with TRBJ1-1; D is perhaps TRBD1 (5 bases). CDR1 and CDR2 from the germline V gene are LNHDA and SQIVND (reference sequence). This CDR3 has 14 amino acids. V was pared by 3 bases and J by 0 bases, with 8 bases between. The chain's CDR3 is CASSIGHLNTEAFF. In nucleotides, the CDR3 is TGTGCCAGTAGTATTGGACACTTGAACACTGAAGCTTTCTTT.

CDR3 sequence: CASSLVGTTHAGEQYF. Written as DNA, the CDR3 is TGTGCCAGCAGCTTAGTTGGAACTACTCACGCGGGGGAGCAGTACTTC. The V gene is TRBV7-2, the J gene TRBJ2-7; a possible D gene is TRBD2 (6 bases). CDR1 SGHTA and CDR2 FQGNSA come from the germline V gene. V was clipped by 1 base and J by 7 bases, with 20 bases between them. There are 16 residues in the CDR3.

This chain links TRBV15 with TRBJ2-2; D not certain. CDR3 size: 15 residues. CDR1 is LNHNV and CDR2 is YYDKDF in the germline V gene (reference sequence). Trimming pared 0 bases from V and 1 base from J, leaving 6 bases between. The CDR3 protein is CATSRDSLNTGELFF. The DNA for the CDR3 is TGTGCCACCAGCAGAGATAGTCTGAACACCGGGGAGCTGTTTTTT.

V usage is TRBV18 and J usage is TRBJ2-7, with unresolved D. Trimming removed 4 bases at V and 3 bases at J, with 7 bases between. The CDR3 length is 12 residues. Germline V gives CDR1 KGHSH, CDR2 LQKENI. This CDR3 reads CASSRQNYEQYF. CDR3 coding DNA: TGTGCCAGCTCACGGCAGAACTACGAGCAGTACTTC.